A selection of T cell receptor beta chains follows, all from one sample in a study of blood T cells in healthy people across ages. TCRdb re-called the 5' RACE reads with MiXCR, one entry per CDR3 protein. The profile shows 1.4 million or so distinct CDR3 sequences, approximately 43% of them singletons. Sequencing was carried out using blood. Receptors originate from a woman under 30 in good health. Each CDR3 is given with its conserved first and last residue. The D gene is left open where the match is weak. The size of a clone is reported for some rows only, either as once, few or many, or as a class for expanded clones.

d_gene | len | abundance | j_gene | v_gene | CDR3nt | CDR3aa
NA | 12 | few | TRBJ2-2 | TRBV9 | TGTGCCAGCAGCACTGACACCGGGGAGCTGTTTTTT | CASSTDTGELFF
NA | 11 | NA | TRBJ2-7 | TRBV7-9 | TGTGCCAGCGCTTTGGAGGCAAAGCAGTACTTC | CASALEAKQYF
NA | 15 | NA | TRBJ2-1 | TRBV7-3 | TGTGCCAGCAGCACAGGGCCCGTAATATACAATGAGCAGTTCTTC | CASSTGPVIYNEQFF
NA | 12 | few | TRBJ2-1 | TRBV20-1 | TGCTGTGCTAGCCCCGGGAACAATGAGCAGTTCTTC | CCASPGNNEQFF
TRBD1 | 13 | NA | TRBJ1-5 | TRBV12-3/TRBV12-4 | TGTGCCAGCACGCCAGGGGGCTTAGAGCCCCAGCATTTT | CASTPGGLEPQHF
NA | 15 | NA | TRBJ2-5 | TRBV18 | TGTGCCAGCTCACCCGACCAAGGACAGAAAGAGACCCAGTACTTC | CASSPDQGQKETQYF
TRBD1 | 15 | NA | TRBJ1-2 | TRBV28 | TGTGCCAGCAGTAGGGGACAGGGAAAGGTATATGGCTACACCTTC | CASSRGQGKVYGYTF
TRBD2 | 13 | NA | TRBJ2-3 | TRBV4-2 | TGTGCCACCACGGGGGGAGCTGGAGATACGCAGTATTTT | CATTGGAGDTQYF
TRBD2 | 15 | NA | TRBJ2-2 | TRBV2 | TGTGCCAGCAGTGGACTAGCGGGTTATACCGGGGAGCTGTTTTTT | CASSGLAGYTGELFF
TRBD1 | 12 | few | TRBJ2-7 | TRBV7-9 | TGTGCCAGCAGCCCGATGACAGGGAAGCAGTACTTC | CASSPMTGKQYF
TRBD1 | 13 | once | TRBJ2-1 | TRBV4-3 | TGCGCCAGCAGCCAAGAGGCAGGGACAGGACAGTTCTTC | CASSQEAGTGQFF
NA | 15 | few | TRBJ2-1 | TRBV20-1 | TGCAGTGCCCAACCCTTCAGATACTCCTACAATGAGCAGTTCTTC | CSAQPFRYSYNEQFF
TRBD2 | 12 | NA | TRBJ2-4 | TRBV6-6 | TGTGCCAGCCGCGCAGCGGGGTACATTCAGTACTTC | CASRAAGYIQYF
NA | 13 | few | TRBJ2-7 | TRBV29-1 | TGCAGCGTCCGTAGGACTGGAACCTACGAGCAGTACTTC | CSVRRTGTYEQYF
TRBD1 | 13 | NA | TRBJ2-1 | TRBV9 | TGTGCCAGCACCAAGGGGGCGTACAATGAGCAGTTCTTC | CASTKGAYNEQFF
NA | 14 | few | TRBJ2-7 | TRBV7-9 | TGTGCCAGCAGCGCCCCTCCCCCAGGGGACGAGCAGTACTTC | CASSAPPPGDEQYF
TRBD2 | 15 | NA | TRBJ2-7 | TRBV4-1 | TGCGCCAGCAGCCAAGAGTCTAGCGGGTTAAGAGAGCAGTACTTC | CASSQESSGLREQYF
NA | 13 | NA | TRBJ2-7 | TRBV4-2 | TGTGCCAGCAGCCCAGGCGGTGCGAGCGAGCAGTACTTC | CASSPGGASEQYF
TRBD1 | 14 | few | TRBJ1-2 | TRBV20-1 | TGCAGTGCTAGAGATCCCGGGACAGGGAACGGCTACACCTTC | CSARDPGTGNGYTF
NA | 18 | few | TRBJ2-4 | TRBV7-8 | TGTGCCAGCAGCTTAGGGGGACAAATGAGATTAGCCAAAAACATTCAGTACTTC | CASSLGGQMRLAKNIQYF
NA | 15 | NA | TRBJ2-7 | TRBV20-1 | TGCAGTGCTAGAGGGGGGGGGGCTAGCTCCTACGAGCAGTACTTC | CSARGGGASSYEQYF
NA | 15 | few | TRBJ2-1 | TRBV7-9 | TGTGCCAGCATCTCGGGGGACACCTCCTACAATGAGCAGTTCTTC | CASISGDTSYNEQFF
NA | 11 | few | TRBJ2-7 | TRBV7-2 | TGTGCCAGCAGCTTTAAGTACGAGCAGTACTTC | CASSFKYEQYF
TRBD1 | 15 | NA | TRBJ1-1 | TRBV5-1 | TGCGCCAGCAGCTTGGACAGGGGGGTCCACACTGAAGCTTTCTTT | CASSLDRGVHTEAFF
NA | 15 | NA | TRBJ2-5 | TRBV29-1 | TGCAGCGTCCTGCGGTCCCCCCTGTACCAAGAGACCCAGTACTTC | CSVLRSPLYQETQYF
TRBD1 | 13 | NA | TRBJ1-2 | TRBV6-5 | TGTGCCAGCAGCCAGGGGGCTCTCGTCGGCTACACCTTC | CASSQGALVGYTF
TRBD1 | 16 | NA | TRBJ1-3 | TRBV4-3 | TGCGCCAGCAGCCAGAGGGACAGCTTCTCTGGAAACACCATATATTTT | CASSQRDSFSGNTIYF
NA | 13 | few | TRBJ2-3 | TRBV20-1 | TGCAGTTTTAGCGTCCCTAGCACAGATACGCAGTATTTT | CSFSVPSTDTQYF
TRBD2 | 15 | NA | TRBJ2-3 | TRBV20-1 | TGCAGTGCTTCCCTAACGGCGGGGGGGGCAGATACGCAGTATTTT | CSASLTAGGADTQYF
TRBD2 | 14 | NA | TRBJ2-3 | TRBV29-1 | TGCAGCACCGAGAGCGGGGGTCGAACAGATACGCAGTATTTT | CSTESGGRTDTQYF
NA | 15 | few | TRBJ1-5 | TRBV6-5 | TGTGCCAGCAGATTGGACAGATCAAGCAATCAGCCCCAGCATTTT | CASRLDRSSNQPQHF
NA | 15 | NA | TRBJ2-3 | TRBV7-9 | TGTGCCAGCAGTCACCCCCCGGACCGGGGAGATACGCAGTATTTT | CASSHPPDRGDTQYF
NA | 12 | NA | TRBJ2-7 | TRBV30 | TGTGCCTGGAGAACAGGGATTCTTGAGCAGTACTTC | CAWRTGILEQYF
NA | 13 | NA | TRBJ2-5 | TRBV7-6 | TGTGCCAGCAGCCGAAACTATCAAGAGACCCAGTACTTC | CASSRNYQETQYF
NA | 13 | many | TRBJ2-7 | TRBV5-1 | TGCGCCAGCAGCTTGGCGGTAGACTACGAGCAGTACTTC | CASSLAVDYEQYF
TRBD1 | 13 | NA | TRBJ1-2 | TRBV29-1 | TGCAGCGTTGAAGATCTTACAGGGGGCGGCTACACCTTC | CSVEDLTGGGYTF